A selection of T cell receptor beta chains follows, all from one sample in a study of T-cell reconstitution after alpha-beta-depleted transplantation in children. TCRdb used MiXCR to reprocess the PCR reads, holding one entry per CDR3 protein. Of 400,000 to 500,000 distinct CDR3 sequences listed, approximately 11% are singletons. Specimen: PBMCs from the stem cell graft donor, collected from the stem cell graft. The origin of the receptors is a human donor who donated a stem cell graft to a child with acute myeloid leukemia. The CDR3 runs from the conserved cysteine through the conserved F or W. D genes are given only for firm matches. Rows may omit the clone size; those that give it use once, few, many or a size class.

J	size	D	V	CDR3	DNA
TRBJ2-3	NA	NA	TRBV6-2/TRBV6-3	CASSALGDPAGTDTQYF	TGTGCCAGCAGTGCCCTCGGAGACCCGGCAGGCACAGATACGCAGTATTTT
TRBJ2-3	few	NA	TRBV7-8	CASSRGPGAGDTQYF	TGTGCCAGCAGCCGAGGCCCGGGGGCAGGGGATACGCAGTATTTT
TRBJ2-1	NA	NA	TRBV5-1	CASRGENEQFF	TGCGCCAGCAGAGGGGAGAATGAGCAGTTCTTC
TRBJ1-2	NA	TRBD1	TRBV7-2	CASSLERTGPHYGYTF	TGTGCCAGCAGCTTAGAGAGGACAGGGCCGCACTATGGCTACACCTTC
TRBJ1-2	few	NA	TRBV6-2/TRBV6-3	CASAGTTGFHLGYTF	TGTGCCAGCGCCGGGACAACGGGGTTTCATCTTGGCTACACCTTC
TRBJ1-2	few	NA	TRBV27	CASSYLMPQGGVDGYTF	TGTGCCAGCAGTTACCTTATGCCACAGGGAGGGGTGGATGGCTACACCTTC
TRBJ2-7	NA	TRBD2	TRBV9	CASSPSGSGNPYEQYF	TGTGCCAGCAGCCCGTCGGGTAGCGGGAATCCCTACGAGCAGTACTTC
TRBJ2-5	NA	NA	TRBV6-1	CASSRPNRKETQYF	TGTGCCAGCAGTCGACCCAACCGAAAAGAGACCCAGTACTTC
TRBJ1-2	few	NA	TRBV5-1	CASSFGYAAYGYTF	TGCGCCAGCAGCTTTGGGTACGCTGCCTATGGCTACACCTTC
TRBJ1-5	many	NA	TRBV9	CASSVAPENQPQHF	TGTGCCAGCAGCGTAGCACCGGAAAATCAGCCCCAGCATTTT
TRBJ2-5	many	NA	TRBV7-2	CASSLDSNQETQYF	TGTGCCAGCAGCTTAGACAGTAACCAAGAGACCCAGTACTTC
TRBJ1-3	NA	NA	TRBV10-3	CAISESDTIYF	TGTGCCATCAGTGAGTCGGACACCATATATTTT
TRBJ1-4	NA	NA	TRBV21-1	CASRDLPANEKLFF	TGTGCCAGCAGAGACTTGCCAGCTAATGAAAAACTGTTTTTT
TRBJ2-3	few	NA	TRBV5-1	CASSPGESTDTQYF	TGCGCCAGCAGCCCGGGCGAAAGCACAGATACGCAGTATTTT
TRBJ2-3	NA	NA	TRBV7-2	CASSFLSPDTQYF	TGTGCCAGCAGCTTCCTATCCCCAGATACGCAGTATTTT
TRBJ1-1	NA	TRBD1	TRBV3-1	CASSQPPGQGNTEAFF	TGTGCCAGCAGCCAACCTCCGGGACAGGGTAACACTGAAGCTTTCTTT
TRBJ2-7	NA	NA	TRBV7-8	CASSLYGYSYEQYF	TGTGCCAGCAGCTTATACGGGTACTCCTACGAGCAGTACTTC
TRBJ2-5	few	NA	TRBV27	CASSLSWVTETQYF	TGTGCCAGCAGTTTGAGTTGGGTTACAGAGACCCAGTACTTC
TRBJ1-1	NA	NA	TRBV6-1	CASSRVLVFEAFF	TGTGCCAGCAGCAGGGTCCTGGTGTTTGAAGCTTTCTTT
TRBJ2-2	few	NA	TRBV10-3	CAISSGGANTGELFF	TGTGCCATCAGCTCGGGCGGGGCGAACACCGGGGAGCTGTTTTTT
TRBJ2-1	few	TRBD1	TRBV7-9	CASSPPTGQGHNEQFF	TGTGCCAGCAGCCCCCCCACGGGACAGGGACACAATGAGCAGTTCTTC
TRBJ2-7	many	TRBD2	TRBV29-1	CSVGRPQTYEQYF	TGCAGCGTCGGGAGGCCTCAAACCTACGAGCAGTACTTC
TRBJ1-3	few	NA	TRBV10-3	CAISERARGLSGNTIYF	TGTGCCATCAGTGAGAGGGCCAGGGGCCTCTCTGGAAACACCATATATTTT
TRBJ2-3	few	TRBD2	TRBV29-1	CSVLAGGVTDTQYF	TGCAGCGTTCTAGCGGGGGGTGTCACAGATACGCAGTATTTT
TRBJ2-5	NA	TRBD1	TRBV5-5	CASSKGQGETQYF	TGTGCCAGCAGCAAAGGACAGGGGGAGACCCAGTACTTC
TRBJ2-1	few	TRBD2	TRBV20-1	CSASGLAEFHSYNEQFF	TGCAGTGCTTCAGGACTAGCGGAGTTCCACTCCTACAATGAGCAGTTCTTC
TRBJ2-1	few	TRBD1	TRBV4-2	CASSPGQERLRTYNEQFF	TGTGCCAGCAGCCCGGGACAGGAGCGCTTAAGGACCTACAATGAGCAGTTCTTC
TRBJ2-1	many	TRBD2	TRBV3-1	CASSLTSGRGNEQFF	TGTGCCAGCAGCCTAACTAGCGGGAGGGGGAATGAGCAGTTCTTC
TRBJ1-4	few	NA	TRBV6-6	CASRRQINEKLFF	TGTGCCAGCAGGCGACAGATTAATGAAAAACTGTTTTTT
TRBJ2-3	few	TRBD2	TRBV20-1	CSADLAGVPDTQYF	TGCAGTGCAGATCTAGCGGGAGTCCCGGATACGCAGTATTTT
TRBJ2-5	few	NA	TRBV3-1	CASSRLTGLETQYF	TGTGCCAGCAGCCGGCTGACAGGTTTGGAGACCCAGTACTTC
TRBJ2-3	few	NA	TRBV15	CATSRKRASTDTQYF	TGTGCCACCAGCAGGAAGCGGGCTAGCACAGATACGCAGTATTTT
TRBJ2-5	many	TRBD2	TRBV20-1	CSGGGLETQYF	TGCAGTGGGGGGGGTCTCGAGACCCAGTACTTC
TRBJ1-1	NA	NA	TRBV2	CASSDQGLAFF	TGTGCCAGCAGTGATCAGGGCTTGGCTTTCTTT
TRBJ2-1	NA	NA	TRBV5-1	CASSLDTGTNDQFF	TGCGCCAGCAGCTTGGATACAGGGACCAATGACCAGTTCTTC
TRBJ1-6	NA	NA	TRBV6-1	CASSPGIFNSPLHF	TGTGCCAGCAGTCCGGGGATCTTTAATTCACCCCTCCACTTT
TRBJ2-1	many	NA	TRBV6-2/TRBV6-3	CASSYAEQGEQFF	TGTGCCAGCAGTTATGCCGAACAGGGCGAGCAGTTCTTC
TRBJ1-2	NA	NA	TRBV2	CASWGGNNYGYTF	TGTGCCAGCTGGGGTGGTAATAACTATGGCTACACCTTC
TRBJ1-1	few	NA	TRBV4-3	CASGPGPANTEAFF	TGCGCCAGCGGGCCGGGCCCAGCGAACACTGAAGCTTTCTTT
TRBJ1-4	few	NA	TRBV27	CASSFRWGAEKLFF	TGTGCCAGCAGTTTTAGGTGGGGGGCTGAAAAACTGTTTTTT
TRBJ1-1	few	NA	TRBV21-1	CASSKASPESGDTEAFF	TGTGCCAGCAGCAAAGCGAGCCCCGAGAGCGGAGACACTGAAGCTTTCTTT
TRBJ2-2	many	TRBD1	TRBV12-3/TRBV12-4	CASRDRARANTGELFF	TGTGCCAGCAGAGACAGGGCCCGCGCGAACACCGGGGAGCTGTTTTTT
TRBJ2-3	NA	NA	TRBV7-9	CASSAYGGSDTQYF	TGTGCCAGCAGCGCTTATGGGGGGTCGGATACGCAGTATTTT
TRBJ2-5	few	NA	TRBV5-6	CASSGGQKETQYF	TGTGCCAGCAGCGGTGGCCAGAAAGAGACCCAGTACTTC
TRBJ2-5	NA	TRBD2	TRBV7-6	CASSYAASGSMGQETQYF	TGTGCCAGCAGCTACGCCGCTAGCGGGAGTATGGGCCAAGAGACCCAGTACTTC
TRBJ2-7	NA	NA	TRBV7-2	CASSVSGGSGFREQYF	TGTGCCAGCAGCGTAAGTGGTGGATCCGGGTTCCGGGAGCAGTACTTC
TRBJ2-5	NA	TRBD2	TRBV27	CASSLTWASGMGGLFEETQYF	TGTGCCAGCAGTTTGACTTGGGCTAGCGGGATGGGGGGGTTATTCGAAGAGACCCAGTACTTC